Listed here is a single TCR beta chain. Original methodology: Estimation of nucleated cell counts was performed using reference gene primer amplification. TCRdb's table, derived via immunoSEQ multiplex PCR, lists solely in-frame clones and lacks some. That table supplies the V and J calls and clone size; D and trimming were determined from the DNA. The profile shows some 30,000 clones, 88% of them singletons. This CDR3 has 14 amino acids. The germline CDR1 and CDR2 sequences are SGHAT and FQNNGV. V was clipped by 1 base and J by 2 bases, with 8 bases between them. These data come from a study of blood T cell repertoires in COVID-19. For the study at large: Researchers got acute and convalescent COVID-19 samples from the United States, Italy and Spain. PBMCs, B-cell-depleted T cells, or T cells were the source of the cDNA or gDNA that made up the material.

Sequencing used peripheral blood. This clonotype originated in a woman in her 70s with active COVID-19. The chain combines TRBV11-2 with TRBJ2-5, with D possibly TRBD1 on 5 matching bases. Here the CDR3 DNA reads TGTGCCAGCAGCTTAGGGGGCCTTCAAGAGACCCAGTACTTC. The encoded protein is CASSLGGLQETQYF.